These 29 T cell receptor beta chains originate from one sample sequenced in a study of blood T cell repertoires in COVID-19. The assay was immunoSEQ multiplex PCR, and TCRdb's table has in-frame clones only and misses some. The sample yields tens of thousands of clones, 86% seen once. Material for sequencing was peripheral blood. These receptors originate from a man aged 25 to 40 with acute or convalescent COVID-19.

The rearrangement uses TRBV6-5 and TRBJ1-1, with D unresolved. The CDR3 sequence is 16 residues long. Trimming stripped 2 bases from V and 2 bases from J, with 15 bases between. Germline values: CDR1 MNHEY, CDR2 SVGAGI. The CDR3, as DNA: TGTGCCAGCAGTTACAGGCCAGGTCTCGTTAACACTGAAGCTTTCTTT. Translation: CASSYRPGLVNTEAFF.

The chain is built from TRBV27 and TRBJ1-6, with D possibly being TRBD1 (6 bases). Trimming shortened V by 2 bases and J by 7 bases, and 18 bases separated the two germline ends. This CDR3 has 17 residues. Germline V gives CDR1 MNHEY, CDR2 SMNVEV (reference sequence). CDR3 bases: TGTGCCAGCAGTTTAGCCCAGGGGTTTTCGAGGAATTCACCCCTCCACTTT. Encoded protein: CASSLAQGFSRNSPLHF.

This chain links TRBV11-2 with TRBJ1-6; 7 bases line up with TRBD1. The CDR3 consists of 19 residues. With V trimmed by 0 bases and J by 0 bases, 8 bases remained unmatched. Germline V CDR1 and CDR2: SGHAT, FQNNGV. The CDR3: CASSLDPRDSRSYNSPLHF. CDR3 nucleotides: TGTGCCAGCAGCTTAGATCCGAGGGACAGCCGCTCCTATAATTCACCCCTCCACTTT. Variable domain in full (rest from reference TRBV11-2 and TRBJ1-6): EAGVAQSPRYKIIEKRQSVAFWCNPISGHATLYWYQQILGQGPKLLIQFQNNGVVDDSQLPKDRFSAERLKGVDSTLKIQPAKLEDSAVYLCASSLDPRDSRSYNSPLHFGNGTRLTVT.

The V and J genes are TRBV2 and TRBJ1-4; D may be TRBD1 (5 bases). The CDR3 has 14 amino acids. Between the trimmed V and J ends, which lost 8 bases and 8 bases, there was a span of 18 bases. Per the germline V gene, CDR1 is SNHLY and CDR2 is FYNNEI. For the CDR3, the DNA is TGTGCCAGCTGCCCAGGGCAGGGAACCGAAAAACTGTTTTTT. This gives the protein CASCPGQGTEKLFF.

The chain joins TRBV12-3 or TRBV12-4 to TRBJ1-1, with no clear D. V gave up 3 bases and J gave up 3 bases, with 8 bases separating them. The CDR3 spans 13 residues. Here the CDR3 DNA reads TGTGCCAGCAGTTTTCGCCGAGACACTGAAGCTTTCTTT. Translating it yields CASSFRRDTEAFF.

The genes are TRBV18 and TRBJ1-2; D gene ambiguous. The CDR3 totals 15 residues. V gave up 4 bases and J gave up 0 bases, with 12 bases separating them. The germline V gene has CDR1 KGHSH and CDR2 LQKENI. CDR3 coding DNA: TGTGCCAGCTCACTCGCCGGTGATTCTAACTATGGCTACACCTTC. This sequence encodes CASSLAGDSNYGYTF.

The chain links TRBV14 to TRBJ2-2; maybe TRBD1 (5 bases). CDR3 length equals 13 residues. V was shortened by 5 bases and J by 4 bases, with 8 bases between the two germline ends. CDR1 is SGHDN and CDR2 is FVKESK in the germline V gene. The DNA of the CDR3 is TGTGCCAGCAGCGTACAGGTCACCGGGGAGCTGTTTTTT. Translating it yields CASSVQVTGELFF.

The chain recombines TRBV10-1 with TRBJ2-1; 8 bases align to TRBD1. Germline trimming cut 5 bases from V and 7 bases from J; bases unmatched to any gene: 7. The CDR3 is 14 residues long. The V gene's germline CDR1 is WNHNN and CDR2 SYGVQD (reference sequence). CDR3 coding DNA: TGCGCCAGCAGTTATAGACAGGGGTTGAATGAGCAGTTCTTC. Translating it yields CASSYRQGLNEQFF.

The CDR3 bases are TGTGCCAGCAGCCCACGGACTAGCGGGAGACCAGATACGCAGTATTTT. Its protein is CASSPRTSGRPDTQYF. This sequence joins TRBV9 and TRBJ2-3; 13 bases agree with TRBD2. The V gene end was trimmed by 4 bases and the J gene end by 4 bases; junction bases not matched to a gene: 6. Germline CDR1 SGDLS, CDR2 YYNGEE. CDR3 length: 16 residues.

The chain's CDR3 is CAISKTGNTEAFF. The CDR3 nucleotides read TGTGCCATCAGTAAGACAGGGAACACTGAAGCTTTCTTT. The V and J genes are TRBV10-3 and TRBJ1-1; D might be TRBD1 (6 bases). The V end was cut by 5 bases, the J end by 1 base, with 8 bases between. Germline V CDR1 and CDR2: ENHRY, SYGVKD. This CDR3 spans 13 amino acids.

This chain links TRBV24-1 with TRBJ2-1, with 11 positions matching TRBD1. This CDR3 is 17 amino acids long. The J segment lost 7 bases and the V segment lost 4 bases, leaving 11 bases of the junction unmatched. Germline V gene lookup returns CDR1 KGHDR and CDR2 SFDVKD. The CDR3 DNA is TGTGCCACCAGTGACGCGGGACAGGGGGTGTATGGGAATGAGCAGTTCTTC. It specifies CATSDAGQGVYGNEQFF.

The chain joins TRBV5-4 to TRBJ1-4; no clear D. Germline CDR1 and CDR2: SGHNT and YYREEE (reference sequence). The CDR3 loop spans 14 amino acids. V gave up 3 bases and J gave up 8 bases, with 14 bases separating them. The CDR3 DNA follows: TGTGCCAGCAGCTCGGGCGGGCTTACGGAAAAACTGTTTTTT. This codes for CASSSGGLTEKLFF.

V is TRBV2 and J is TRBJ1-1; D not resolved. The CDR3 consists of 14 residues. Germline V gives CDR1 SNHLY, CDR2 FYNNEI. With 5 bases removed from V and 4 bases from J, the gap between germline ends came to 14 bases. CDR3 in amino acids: CASSPQESGTEAFF. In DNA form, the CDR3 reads TGTGCCAGCAGTCCTCAGGAGAGCGGCACTGAAGCTTTCTTT.

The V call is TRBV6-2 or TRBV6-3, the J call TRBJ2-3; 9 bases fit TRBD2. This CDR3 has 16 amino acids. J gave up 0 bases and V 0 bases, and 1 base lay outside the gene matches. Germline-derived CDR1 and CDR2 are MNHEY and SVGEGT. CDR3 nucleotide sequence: TGTGCCAGCAGTTACTCGGGACTAGCCAGCACAGATACGCAGTATTTT. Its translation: CASSYSGLASTDTQYF.

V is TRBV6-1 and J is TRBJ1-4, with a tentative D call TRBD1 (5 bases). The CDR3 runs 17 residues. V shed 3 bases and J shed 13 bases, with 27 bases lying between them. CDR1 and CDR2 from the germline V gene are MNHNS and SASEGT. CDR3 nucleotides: TGTGCCAGCAGTGACGGGTTCGGGGGATGGACGACGCCGGGACTGTTTTTT. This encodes CASSDGFGGWTTPGLFF.

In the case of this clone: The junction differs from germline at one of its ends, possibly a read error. The CDR3 DNA follows: TGTGCTAGCAGCCCCTCCGGGACAGGGGGAATAGATACGCAGTATTTT. Translated: CASSPSGTGGIDTQYF. J is TRBJ2-3 and V is TRBV7-7; the match to TRBD1 covers 11 bases. The CDR3 spans 16 residues. Germline CDR1 SSHAT, CDR2 FNYEAQ (reference sequence). The variable domain in full, completed from reference TRBV7-7 and TRBJ2-3, reads GAGVSQSPRYKVTKRGQDVTLRCDPISSHATLYWYQQALGQGPEFLTYFNYEAQPDKSGLPSDRFSAERPEGSISTLTIQRTEQRDSAMYRCASSPSGTGGIDTQYFGPGTRLTVL.

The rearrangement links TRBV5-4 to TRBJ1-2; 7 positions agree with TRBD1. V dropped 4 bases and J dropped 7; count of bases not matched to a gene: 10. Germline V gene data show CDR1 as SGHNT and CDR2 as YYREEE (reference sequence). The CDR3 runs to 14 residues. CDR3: CASSVETGRRGYTF. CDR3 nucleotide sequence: TGTGCCAGCAGCGTAGAGACAGGGCGGCGTGGCTACACCTTC.

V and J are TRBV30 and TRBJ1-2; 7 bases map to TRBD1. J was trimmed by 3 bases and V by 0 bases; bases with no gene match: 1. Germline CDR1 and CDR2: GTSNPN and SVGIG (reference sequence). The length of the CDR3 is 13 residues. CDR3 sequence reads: CAWSVDRDYGYTF. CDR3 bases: TGTGCCTGGAGTGTTGACAGGGACTATGGCTACACCTTC.

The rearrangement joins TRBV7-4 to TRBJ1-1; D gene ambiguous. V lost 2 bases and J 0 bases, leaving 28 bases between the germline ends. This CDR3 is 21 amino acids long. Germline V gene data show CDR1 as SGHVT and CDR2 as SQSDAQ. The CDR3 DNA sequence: TGTGCCAGCAGCTTATCCTTTTCCTCGGGTTATAAAAGTGCCATGAACACTGAAGCTTTCTTT. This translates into CASSLSFSSGYKSAMNTEAFF. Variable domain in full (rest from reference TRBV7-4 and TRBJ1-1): GAGVSQSPRYKVAKRGRDVALRCDSISGHVTLYWYRQTLGQGSEVLTYSQSDAQRDKSGRPSGRFSAERPERSVSTLKIQRTEQGDSAVYLCASSLSFSSGYKSAMNTEAFFGQGTRLTVV.

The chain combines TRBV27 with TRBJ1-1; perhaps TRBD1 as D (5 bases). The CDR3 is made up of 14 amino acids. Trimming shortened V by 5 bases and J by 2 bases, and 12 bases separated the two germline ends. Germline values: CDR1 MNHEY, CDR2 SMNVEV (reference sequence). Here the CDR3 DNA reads TGTGCCAGCAGTCCCCAGGGAAAAAACACTGAAGCTTTCTTT. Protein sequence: CASSPQGKNTEAFF.

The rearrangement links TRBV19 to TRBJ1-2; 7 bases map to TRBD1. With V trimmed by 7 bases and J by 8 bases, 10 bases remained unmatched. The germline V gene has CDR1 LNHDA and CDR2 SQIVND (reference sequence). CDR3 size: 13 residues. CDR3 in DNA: TGTGCCAGTATAGCCCTAGCAGGGGGAGGCTACACCTTC. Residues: CASIALAGGGYTF.

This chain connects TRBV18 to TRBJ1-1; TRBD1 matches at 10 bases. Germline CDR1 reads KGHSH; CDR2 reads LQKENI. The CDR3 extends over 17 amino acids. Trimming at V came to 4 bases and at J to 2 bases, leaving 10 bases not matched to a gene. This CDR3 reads CASSLSTGGLSNTEAFF. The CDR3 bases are TGTGCCAGCTCACTGTCGACAGGGGGCCTATCTAACACTGAAGCTTTCTTT. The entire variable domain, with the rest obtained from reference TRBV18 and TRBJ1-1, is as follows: NAGVMQNPRHLVRRRGQEARLRCSPMKGHSHVYWYRQLPEEGLKFMVYLQKENIIDESGMPKERFSAEFPKEGPSILRIQQVVRGDSAAYFCASSLSTGGLSNTEAFFGQGTRLTVV.

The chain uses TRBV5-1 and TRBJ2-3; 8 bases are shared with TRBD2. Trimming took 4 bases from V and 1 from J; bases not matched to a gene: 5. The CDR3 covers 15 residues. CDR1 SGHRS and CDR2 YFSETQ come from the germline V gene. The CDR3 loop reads CASSPPGGGTDTQYF. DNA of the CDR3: TGCGCCAGCAGCCCCCCGGGAGGGGGCACAGATACGCAGTATTTT.

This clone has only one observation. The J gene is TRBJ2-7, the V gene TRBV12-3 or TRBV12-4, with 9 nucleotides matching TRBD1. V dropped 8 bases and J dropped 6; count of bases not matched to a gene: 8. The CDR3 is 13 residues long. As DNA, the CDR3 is TGTGCCAGCGGCCGGGACAGGGAGGCCGAGCAGTACTTC. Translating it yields CASGRDREAEQYF.

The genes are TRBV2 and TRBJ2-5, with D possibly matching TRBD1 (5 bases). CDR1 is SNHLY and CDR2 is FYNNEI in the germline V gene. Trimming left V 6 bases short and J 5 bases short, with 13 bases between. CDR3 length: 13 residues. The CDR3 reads CASSPTGAETQYF. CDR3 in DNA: TGTGCCAGCAGCCCTACAGGAGCGGAGACCCAGTACTTC.

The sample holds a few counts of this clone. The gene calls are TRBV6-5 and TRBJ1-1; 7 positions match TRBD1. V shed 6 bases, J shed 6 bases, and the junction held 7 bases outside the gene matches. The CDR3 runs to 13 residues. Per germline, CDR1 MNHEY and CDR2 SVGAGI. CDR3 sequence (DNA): TGTGCCAGCAGGAGGCCTGGACAGGCTGAAGCTTTCTTT. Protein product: CASRRPGQAEAFF.

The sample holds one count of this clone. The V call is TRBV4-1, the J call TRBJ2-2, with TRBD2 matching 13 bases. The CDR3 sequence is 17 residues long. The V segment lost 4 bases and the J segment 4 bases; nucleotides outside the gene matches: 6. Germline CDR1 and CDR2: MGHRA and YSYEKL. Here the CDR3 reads CASSPPRTSGSTGELFF. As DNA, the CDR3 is TGCGCCAGCAGCCCACCCCGGACTAGCGGGAGCACCGGGGAGCTGTTTTTT.

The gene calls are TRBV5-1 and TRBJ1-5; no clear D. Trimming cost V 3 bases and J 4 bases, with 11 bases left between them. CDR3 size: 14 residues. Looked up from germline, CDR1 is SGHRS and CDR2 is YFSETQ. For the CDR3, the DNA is TGCGCCAGCAGCTCAAACGGCGGGAATCAGCCCCAGCATTTT. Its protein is CASSSNGGNQPQHF.

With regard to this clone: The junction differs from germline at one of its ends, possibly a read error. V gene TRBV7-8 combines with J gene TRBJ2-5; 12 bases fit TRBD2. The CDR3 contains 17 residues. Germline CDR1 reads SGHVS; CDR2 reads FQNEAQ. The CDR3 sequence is CASTLQGGLAGEETQYF. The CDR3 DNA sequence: TGTGCCAGCACCTTACAAGGGGGACTAGCGGGTGAAGAGACCCAGTACTTC.